These 5 T cell receptor beta chains were sequenced from one sample in a study of blood T cell repertoires in COVID-19. Sequencing was performed with immunoSEQ multiplex PCR; in TCRdb, only in-frame clones are kept and a portion is missing. Of more than 85,000 clones in the sample, 70% to 90% were seen once. The sequenced material came from peripheral blood. These receptors were taken from a man aged 50 or older with active or convalescent COVID-19.

The V and J genes are TRBV7-2 and TRBJ2-1; the D is unclear. Trimming left V 3 bases short and J 6 bases short, with 9 bases between. CDR3 length: 13 residues. From germline, CDR1 is SGHTA and CDR2 FQGNSA. CDR3 region: CASSFYVSNEQFF. The CDR3 bases are TGTGCCAGCAGCTTTTATGTCAGCAATGAGCAGTTCTTC.

The chain uses TRBV10-3 and TRBJ1-5; perhaps TRBD1 as D (6 bases). Trimming removed 5 bases from V and 3 bases from J, with 11 bases in between. Germline values: CDR1 ENHRY, CDR2 SYGVKD. CDR3 length equals 14 residues. The CDR3 here is CAISLDSTNQPQHF. For the CDR3, the DNA is TGTGCCATCAGTCTGGACAGCACCAATCAGCCCCAGCATTTT.

The chain employs TRBV6-5 and TRBJ2-1, with TRBD2 identical over 7 bases. V lost 6 bases, J lost 8 bases, and 10 bases stayed unmatched. The CDR3 runs 14 residues. Germline V gene sequence: CDR1 MNHEY, CDR2 SVGAGI. CDR3 nucleotides: TGTGCCAGCAGGCCCGGGGGGACTTTCGATGAGCAGTTCTTC. Protein product: CASRPGGTFDEQFF.

The DNA for the CDR3 is TGTGCCAGCAGTCAAACAGGGGGTAGCAATCAGCCCCAGCATTTT. Protein sequence: CASSQTGGSNQPQHF. This chain links TRBV28 with TRBJ1-5; 8 bases line up with TRBD1. V was clipped by 5 bases and J by 0 bases; unmatched bases: 3. There are 15 residues in the CDR3. Looked up from germline, CDR1 is MDHEN and CDR2 is SYDVKM.

J is TRBJ1-5 and V is TRBV18, with TRBD1 as a possible D gene (5 bases). The CDR3 is 14 amino acids. Germline lookup yields CDR1 KGHSH and CDR2 LQKENI. V was trimmed by 5 bases and J by 5 bases, leaving 13 bases between them. DNA of the CDR3: TGTGCCAGCTCAGCAACAGGTTCCGATCAGCCCCAGCATTTT. Its translation: CASSATGSDQPQHF.